Listed below are T cell receptor beta chains from one sample, sequenced in a study of blood T cell repertoires in COVID-19. Using immunoSEQ multiplex PCR, the repertoire was profiled, and TCRdb retains in-frame clones only, with some absent. The repertoire holds a few hundred thousand clones, with 85% to 90% as singletons. Sequencing was performed on PBMCs or T cells enriched from blood (not recorded which). The receptors were sampled from a woman in her late teens or twenties who had recovered from COVID-19. The CDR3 runs from the conserved cysteine through the conserved F or W. The D gene is left open where the match is weak. Clone size is stated in some rows and not others, as once, few, many or a class when expanded.

abundance	v_gene	j_gene	d_gene	CDR3nt	CDR3aa
.	TRBV4-1	TRBJ2-3	.	TGCGCCAGCAGCCAAGAATGGGAGGGGGTAGTTACGCAGTATTTT	CASSQEWEGVVTQYF
.	TRBV6-5	TRBJ1-2	.	TGTGCCAGCAGCGCGGGACGACTTTATGGCTACACCTTC	CASSAGRLYGYTF
once	TRBV6-5	TRBJ2-2	.	TGTGCCAGCAGTTATCGGGCCGGGGAGCTGTTTTTT	CASSYRAGELFF
.	TRBV27	TRBJ1-1	.	TGTGCCAGCAGTTCCGCCGGGTCCGCTTTCTTT	CASSSAGSAFF
.	TRBV5-6	TRBJ2-7	TRBD1	TGTGCCAGCAGTGTAATACCGGGGACAGCTTTATACGAGCAGTACTTC	CASSVIPGTALYEQYF
once	TRBV5-1	TRBJ2-5	.	TGCGCCAGCAGCTTGGTGGCGGGGAAAGAGACCCAGTACTTC	CASSLVAGKETQYF
.	TRBV7-5	TRBJ1-1	.	TGTGCCAGAAGCTGGGCCCGGTACAGGGTCCTGAACACTGAAGCTTTCTTT	CARSWARYRVLNTEAFF
.	TRBV29-1	TRBJ1-6	.	TGCAGCGTTGGGACAGACTATAATTCACCCCTCCACTTT	CSVGTDYNSPLHF
.	TRBV27	TRBJ2-3	TRBD2	TGTGCCAGCAGTTTATTCCGGACTAGCGGGGGCCTTGGCCCAGATACGCAGTATTTT	CASSLFRTSGGLGPDTQYF
.	TRBV7-9	TRBJ2-3	.	TGTGCCAGCAGCGGTAGCGGAACAGATACGCAGTATTTT	CASSGSGTDTQYF
.	TRBV2	TRBJ1-1	.	TGTGCCAGCAGTGTCACCTACAGGCCCGGGAACACTGAAGCTTTCTTT	CASSVTYRPGNTEAFF
.	TRBV28	TRBJ2-1	TRBD2	TGTGCCAGCGTCTCGCGGGGGGAAGACTACAATGAGCAGTTCTTC	CASVSRGEDYNEQFF
.	TRBV4-1	TRBJ1-2	.	TGCGCCAGCAGCCAAGAGGAGGCCACCCCTAACTATGGCTACACCTTC	CASSQEEATPNYGYTF
.	TRBV28	TRBJ1-2	TRBD1	TGTGCCAGCAGTTTATTGGCAGGGGGAGGAGGCTACACCTTC	CASSLLAGGGGYTF
.	TRBV7-9	TRBJ2-6	.	TGTGCCAGCAGCTTAGAGGAGGCCCGCTGGGCCAACGTCCTGACTTTC	CASSLEEARWANVLTF
.	TRBV16	TRBJ2-3	.	TGTGCCAGCAGCCAGCGGGACAGCACAGATACGCAGTATTTT	CASSQRDSTDTQYF
.	TRBV7-7	TRBJ1-6	TRBD1	TGTGCTAGCAGCTTAAGAAATAGGACAGGGCGAGATTCACCCCTCCACTTT	CASSLRNRTGRDSPLHF
.	TRBV7-9	TRBJ1-2	TRBD1	TGTGCCAGCAGCTTAGGGACAGGGTCCTATGGCTACACCTTC	CASSLGTGSYGYTF
.	TRBV18	TRBJ2-3	TRBD1	TGTGCCAGCTCACCACCGAACAGGGGGGCAGATACGCAGTATTTT	CASSPPNRGADTQYF
.	TRBV9	TRBJ1-2	.	TGTGCCAGCAGCGGCCGCGGGGGCCCCTATGGCTACACCTTC	CASSGRGGPYGYTF
.	TRBV4-2	TRBJ1-2	TRBD1	TGTGCCAGCAGCCAAGATCTTAGGGGGCAAGGTGGCTACACCTTC	CASSQDLRGQGGYTF
.	TRBV28	TRBJ1-1	TRBD1	TGTGCCAGCAGTGTCGGGACAGGGCCTCCTGAAGCTTTCTTT	CASSVGTGPPEAFF
once	TRBV4-1	TRBJ1-3	TRBD1	TGCGCCAGCAGGGACAGGGCGGGCTCTGGAAACACCATATATTTT	CASRDRAGSGNTIYF
.	TRBV7-8	TRBJ2-2	.	TGTGCCAGCAGCAGACGCGGGACGGTTTCGAGGGCCGGGGAGCTGTTTTTT	CASSRRGTVSRAGELFF